The 6 T cell receptor beta chains below were found in one sample sequenced in a study of T cell repertoires in cytomegalovirus infection (dated by TCRdb to about 2019). TCRdb names Illumina HiSeq 1500 as the instrument used. The public sequencing data were trimmed at Q25 with fastp and processed into clonotypes with MiXCR by TCRdb, which kept only in-frame beta chains. Rows with one shared CDR3 protein collapse into an entry with the most common genes and DNA. A total of approximately 600,000 distinct CDR3 sequences appear in this sample, approximately 40% of them only once. 48% of the sample comes from the top ten. Which antigens these TCRs recognize remains unknown. Per the publication, the treatment or condition label means: in vitro stimulation with specific CMV peptide epitopes to enrich CMV-specific T cells. The specimen was cultured PBMCs, collected from culture after CMV antigen stimulation. The receptors shown here come from a human donor in good health (CMV status not recorded). Some clones in this sample may be carry-over from other donors' samples.

The chain recombines TRBV5-1 with TRBJ1-4; D possibly corresponds to TRBD1 (5 bases). This CDR3 has 15 residues. Looked up from germline, CDR1 is SGHRS and CDR2 is YFSETQ. Trimming took 1 base from V and 10 from J, leaving 17 bases between them. The CDR3 here is CASSLSRTPLGKLFF. The CDR3 region has the DNA TGCGCCAGCAGCTTGAGTAGGACACCCCTGGGAAAACTGTTTTTT.

The chain links TRBV7-2 to TRBJ1-1; D gene unclear. The V gene lost 2 bases and the J gene lost 4 bases, with 8 bases spanning the gap. CDR3 size: 13 residues. CDR1 and CDR2 from the germline V gene are SGHTA and FQGNSA. The CDR3 DNA reads as TGTGCCAGCAGCTTATTCGGCCCCACTGAAGCTTTCTTT. This codes for CASSLFGPTEAFF.

The chain combines TRBV10-3 with TRBJ1-5; 9 bases line up with TRBD1. In germline, CDR1 is ENHRY, CDR2 SYGVKD. The CDR3 runs 16 residues. V gave up 8 bases and J gave up 0 bases; unmatched junction bases: 8. DNA of the CDR3: TGTGCCATCTCCCGGACAGGGGCCTTTAGCAATCAGCCCCAGCATTTT. Translating gives CAISRTGAFSNQPQHF.

There are a few counts of this clonotype. The chain couples TRBV7-2 to TRBJ1-6; tentative D call: TRBD1 (5 bases). The length of the CDR3 is 15 residues. V was trimmed by 2 bases and J by 5 bases, leaving 10 bases between them. CDR1 and CDR2 from the germline V gene are SGHTA and FQGNSA. The CDR3 here is CASSLSRVDNSPLHF. The CDR3, as DNA: TGTGCCAGCAGCTTATCCAGGGTTGATAATTCACCCCTCCACTTT.

This clonotype has only a few counts. The chain is built from TRBV7-9 and TRBJ2-4; unclear D gene. V lost 5 bases and J lost 1, with 9 bases in between. The CDR3 consists of 14 residues. In germline, CDR1 is SEHNR, CDR2 FQNEAQ (reference sequence). The CDR3 is CASSQSGAKNIQYF. DNA of the CDR3: TGTGCCAGCAGCCAGAGTGGGGCCAAAAACATTCAGTACTTC.

J is TRBJ2-7 and V is TRBV25-1; D is undetermined. The germline V gene has CDR1 MGHDK and CDR2 SYGVNS. With 1 base removed from V and 10 bases from J, the gap between germline ends came to 11 bases. There are 12 residues in the CDR3. CDR3 sequence (DNA): TGTGCCAGCAGTGAATCGGGCATTATACAGTACTTC. Translated, it gives CASSESGIIQYF.